The 23 T cell receptor beta chains reported below all come from one sample, sequenced in a study of blood T cell repertoires in COVID-19. TCRdb's table, derived via immunoSEQ multiplex PCR, lists solely in-frame clones and lacks some. The table lists over 150,000 clones, around 82% of them singletons. The sequencing sample was made of peripheral blood. These receptors were collected from a man aged 65-85 years with active or convalescent COVID-19.

This clone has only one observation. This rearrangement joins TRBV28 to TRBJ1-1; D may be TRBD1 (5 bases). V was clipped by 2 bases and J by 5 bases, with 9 bases between them. Germline-derived CDR1 and CDR2 are MDHEN and SYDVKM. This CDR3 region has 13 residues. Here the CDR3 reads CASSLGRGTEAFF. DNA for the CDR3: TGTGCCAGCAGTTTAGGACGGGGGACTGAAGCTTTCTTT. The full variable domain, in which reference TRBV28 and TRBJ1-1 provide the parts outside the CDR3, is DVKVTQSSRYLVKRTGEKVFLECVQDMDHENMFWYRQDPGLGLRLIYFSYDVKMKEKGDIPEGYSVSREKKERFSLILESASTNQTSMYLCASSLGRGTEAFFGQGTRLTVV.

The CDR3 is CASLQDRADNSPLHF. The CDR3 DNA is TGTGCCAGCCTCCAGGACAGGGCCGATAATTCACCCCTCCACTTT. The chain recombines TRBV28 with TRBJ1-6; 8 bases fit TRBD1. Looked up from germline, CDR1 is MDHEN and CDR2 is SYDVKM. The trim removed 8 bases at V and 5 bases at J, leaving 8 bases unmatched. The CDR3 contains 15 residues.

The table lists this clone with a few counts. The chain has TRBV6-6 and TRBJ1-2; maybe TRBD1 (6 bases). Trimming left V 6 bases short and J 3 bases short, with 11 bases between. Per the germline V gene, CDR1 is MNHNY and CDR2 is SVGAGI (reference sequence). The length of the CDR3 is 13 residues. CDR3 in amino acids: CASREGGDYGYTF. Written as DNA, the CDR3 is TGTGCCAGCAGAGAAGGGGGGGACTATGGCTACACCTTC.

V gene TRBV5-1 combines with J gene TRBJ2-2; D may be TRBD1 (6 bases). This CDR3 contains 13 residues. Per the germline V gene, CDR1 is SGHRS and CDR2 is YFSETQ. Between the trimmed V and J ends, which lost 6 bases and 2 bases, there was a span of 8 bases. The CDR3 DNA reads TGCGCCAGCATGGGACATAACACCGGGGAGCTGTTTTTT. Translating it yields CASMGHNTGELFF. Supplemented by reference TRBV5-1 and TRBJ2-2, the full variable domain reads KAGVTQTPRYLIKTRGQQVTLSCSPISGHRSVSWYQQTPGQGLQFLFEYFSETQRNKGNFPGRFSGRQFSNSRSEMNVSTLELGDSALYLCASMGHNTGELFFGEGSRLTVL.

This clone was seen once. This chain uses TRBV5-5 with TRBJ1-6, with 10 bases matching TRBD1. Germline V gene lookup returns CDR1 SGHKS and CDR2 YYEKEE (reference sequence). The trim removed 2 bases at V and 5 bases at J, leaving 4 bases unmatched. CDR3 size: 16 residues. CDR3 amino acids: CASSFPGTGDNSPLHF. In DNA form, the CDR3 reads TGTGCCAGCAGCTTCCCCGGGACAGGGGATAATTCACCCCTCCACTTT.

V gene TRBV5-6 combines with J gene TRBJ1-2, with no clear D. There are 15 residues in the CDR3. Germline V gene data show CDR1 as SGHDT and CDR2 as YYEEEE. Trimming cost V 0 bases and J 3 bases, with 12 bases left between them. The DNA for the CDR3 is TGTGCCAGCAGCTTGGGGGTAGAACTATACTATGGCTACACCTTC. This encodes CASSLGVELYYGYTF.

This rearrangement joins TRBV5-1 to TRBJ2-2; TRBD1 aligns across 7 bases. Germline V gene data show CDR1 as SGHRS and CDR2 as YFSETQ. The CDR3 runs 15 residues. After removal of 4 bases from V and 5 bases from J, the junction contained 8 bases not matched to a gene. CDR3 coding DNA: TGCGCCAGCAGCCCCCAGACAGGGCCGACCGGGGAGCTGTTTTTT. This gives the protein CASSPQTGPTGELFF.

V and J are TRBV5-1 and TRBJ1-3; 9 bases are a match to TRBD1. Germline CDR1 and CDR2: SGHRS and YFSETQ. The CDR3 has 15 residues. V lost 4 bases to trimming and J lost 4 bases; unmatched junction nucleotides: 6. CDR3 in amino acids: CASSLTGGSGNTIYF. The CDR3 bases are TGCGCCAGCAGCCTAACAGGGGGCTCCGGAAACACCATATATTTT.

Note on this clone: Other DNA sequences from this sample encode an identical CDR3 as well. This chain links TRBV28 with TRBJ1-5; D uncertain. From germline, CDR1 is MDHEN and CDR2 SYDVKM. V was clipped by 6 bases and J by 7 bases, with 7 bases between them. This CDR3 is 11 amino acids long. The CDR3 bases are TGTGCCAGCAGAGGAGGGCAGCCCCAGCATTTT. This sequence encodes CASRGGQPQHF.

The J gene is TRBJ2-7, the V gene TRBV4-3; TRBD2 is a possible D gene (6 bases). There are 16 residues in the CDR3. Germline lookup yields CDR1 LGHNA and CDR2 YSLEER. V lost 6 bases to trimming and J lost 5 bases, with 23 bases between them. As DNA, the CDR3 is TGCGCCAGCAGTCCCTGGGTTAGGGAGGTAGGACACGAGCAGTACTTC. It encodes CASSPWVREVGHEQYF.

This clone has only a few counts. J is TRBJ2-1 and V is TRBV6-2 or TRBV6-3, with 14 bases matching TRBD2. Germline V gene data show CDR1 as MNHEY and CDR2 as SVGEGT. The junction had 6 bases not matched to a gene; V was cut back by 4 bases and J by 10 bases. The CDR3 contains 15 residues. CDR3 sequence (DNA): TGTGCCAGCAGTTTGGGACTAGCGGGAGCAATCGAGCAGTTCTTC. It is translated as CASSLGLAGAIEQFF.

The gene calls are TRBV5-1 and TRBJ2-7; 7 positions agree with TRBD1. The CDR3 contains 17 residues. The V and J ends lost 4 bases and 0 bases, in that order; junction bases with no gene match: 13. Per germline, CDR1 SGHRS and CDR2 YFSETQ. CDR3 in DNA: TGCGCCAGCAGCCCCCAACCCGGGACAGAGAGCTCCTACGAGCAGTACTTC. This sequence encodes CASSPQPGTESSYEQYF.

The CDR3 DNA is TGTGCCAGCAGTCGCCAGCGGAGCGGTACAACGAATACGCAGTATTTT. It yields the protein CASSRQRSGTTNTQYF. The J gene is TRBJ2-3, the V gene TRBV28; D is possibly TRBD2 (5 bases). Germline V gene lookup returns CDR1 MDHEN and CDR2 SYDVKM. CDR3 length equals 16 residues. With 5 bases removed from V and 7 bases from J, the gap between germline ends came to 22 bases. Supplemented by reference TRBV28 and TRBJ2-3, the full variable domain reads DVKVTQSSRYLVKRTGEKVFLECVQDMDHENMFWYRQDPGLGLRLIYFSYDVKMKEKGDIPEGYSVSREKKERFSLILESASTNQTSMYLCASSRQRSGTTNTQYFGPGTRLTVL.

The chain is built from TRBV11-2 and TRBJ1-1; a weak D match, TRBD1 (6 bases). This CDR3 has 15 residues. Looked up from germline, CDR1 is SGHAT and CDR2 is FQNNGV. Trimming stripped 4 bases from V and 3 bases from J, with 15 bases between. This chain's CDR3 is CASSSQTGSYTEAFF. CDR3 nucleotide sequence: TGTGCCAGCAGCTCGCAGACAGGCTCCTACACTGAAGCTTTCTTT.

The V and J genes are TRBV10-2 and TRBJ1-5; possibly TRBD1 for D (6 bases). Trimming cost V 8 bases and J 2 bases, with 7 bases left between them. The germline CDR1 and CDR2 sequences are WSHSY and SAAADI. The CDR3 contains 12 residues. Here the CDR3 reads CASWTGNQPQHF. The CDR3 bases are TGCGCCAGCTGGACAGGCAATCAGCCCCAGCATTTT.

V and J are TRBV7-7 and TRBJ2-5; D is unclear. The CDR3 runs 12 residues. The germline V gene encodes CDR1 SSHAT and CDR2 FNYEAQ (reference sequence). Trimming removed 5 bases from V and 5 bases from J, with 9 bases in between. The CDR3 DNA follows: TGTGCCAGCAGCCCCTTTGGCGAGACCCAGTACTTC. The encoded protein is CASSPFGETQYF.

The chain carries TRBV6-5 and TRBJ2-5, with a possible D match to TRBD1 (6 bases). The germline gives CDR1 MNHEY, CDR2 SVGAGI. The CDR3 runs 14 residues. V lost 1 base and J 2 bases, leaving 8 bases between the germline ends. The CDR3 reads CASSYFGQQETQYF. In nucleotides, the CDR3 is TGTGCCAGCAGTTACTTCGGACAGCAAGAGACCCAGTACTTC.

As concerns this clone: Other DNA sequences of this sample code for an identical CDR3. The J gene is TRBJ2-7, the V gene TRBV5-1, with 13 positions matching TRBD2. Germline V lookup: CDR1 SGHRS, CDR2 YFSETQ. The CDR3 sequence is 15 residues long. Losses at the gene ends were 4 bases for V and 1 base for J; bases not matched to a gene: 2. The CDR3 sequence: CASSLGLAGSYEQYF. The DNA for the CDR3 is TGCGCCAGCAGCCTGGGACTAGCGGGATCCTACGAGCAGTACTTC.

The chain recombines TRBV29-1 with TRBJ1-2; TRBD1 might be the D (6 bases). The CDR3 spans 13 residues. V was pared by 6 bases and J by 4 bases, with 15 bases between. CDR1 and CDR2 (germline): SQVTM, ANQGSEA. CDR3 in amino acids: CSVEGEGIYGYTF. The CDR3 region has the DNA TGCAGCGTGGAGGGGGAGGGGATCTATGGCTACACCTTC.

This rearrangement joins TRBV27 to TRBJ1-4; TRBD1 matches at 8 bases. J was trimmed by 4 bases and V by 2 bases; bases with no gene match: 3. This CDR3 region has 15 residues. The germline V gene encodes CDR1 MNHEY and CDR2 SMNVEV (reference sequence). The DNA for the CDR3 is TGTGCCAGCAGTTTACACAGGGGGGATAATGAAAAACTGTTTTTT. This translates into CASSLHRGDNEKLFF.

V gene TRBV5-6 combines with J gene TRBJ1-5; tentatively, D is TRBD1 (5 bases). V lost 1 base, J lost 5 bases, and 13 bases lay in between. In germline, CDR1 is SGHDT, CDR2 YYEEEE. This CDR3 region has 15 residues. The CDR3 DNA follows: TGTGCCAGCAGCTTGAGGGGTGGGAACGATCAGCCCCAGCATTTT. Protein product: CASSLRGGNDQPQHF. The whole variable domain, remainder taken from reference TRBV5-6 and TRBJ1-5, is DAGVTQSPTHLIKTRGQQVTLRCSPKSGHDTVSWYQQALGQGPQFIFQYYEEEERQRGNFPDRFSGHQFPNYSSELNVNALLLGDSALYLCASSLRGGNDQPQHFGDGTRLSIL.

The gene calls are TRBV4-3 and TRBJ1-4; the D is unclear. From germline, CDR1 is LGHNA and CDR2 YSLEER. V was shortened by 1 base and J by 8 bases, with 14 bases between the two germline ends. The CDR3 loop spans 15 amino acids. The DNA of the CDR3 is TGCGCCAGCAGCCAAGTCTTGCGGATGCAAGAAAAACTGTTTTTT. It translates to CASSQVLRMQEKLFF.

V usage is TRBV5-1 and J usage is TRBJ2-1; tentative D call: TRBD1 (6 bases). CDR3 length equals 12 residues. Germline values: CDR1 SGHRS, CDR2 YFSETQ. The V end lost 4 bases, the J end lost 9 bases, and 11 bases lay between the germline ends. Here the CDR3 reads CASSVVGAEQFF. Here the CDR3 DNA reads TGCGCCAGCAGCGTCGTGGGGGCTGAGCAGTTCTTC.